These T cell receptor beta chains were read from a single sample in a study of Ad26.COV2.S vaccination and SARS-CoV-2 variants. The table came from immunoSEQ multiplex PCR; TCRdb's copy has only in-frame clones and leaves some out. Of hundreds of thousands of clones detected, about 88% appear once; the ten largest clones hold around 2.6%. The source was peripheral blood, collected in a trial of Ad26.COV2.S vaccine versus placebo. The receptors come from a person between 18 and 60 years old who received the Ad26.COV2.S COVID-19 vaccine or a placebo. Each CDR3 is given with its conserved first and last residue. The D gene is left open where the match is weak. Only part of the rows carry a size: once, few, many, or a class if the clone is expanded.

clone_size: once; j_call: TRBJ1-4; v_call: TRBV3-1/TRBV3-2; d_call: TRBD1; cdr3_aa: CASSPTGVREKLFF; cdr3_nt: TGTGCCAGCAGCCCGACAGGGGTTAGAGAAAAACTGTTTTTT
clone_size: -; j_call: TRBJ1-2; v_call: TRBV5-6; d_call: -; cdr3_aa: CASSLVRGNYGYTF; cdr3_nt: TGTGCCAGCAGCTTGGTTCGCGGAAACTATGGCTACACCTTC
clone_size: -; j_call: TRBJ2-3; v_call: TRBV18; d_call: TRBD2; cdr3_aa: CASSSLPGGGGTDTQYF; cdr3_nt: TGTGCCAGCTCATCGTTACCCGGGGGGGGAGGCACAGATACGCAGTATTTT
clone_size: -; j_call: TRBJ2-6; v_call: TRBV11-2; d_call: -; cdr3_aa: CASSKVGERSSGANVLTF; cdr3_nt: TGTGCCAGCAGCAAAGTTGGGGAAAGATCCTCTGGGGCCAACGTCCTGACTTTC
clone_size: -; j_call: TRBJ2-3; v_call: TRBV2; d_call: -; cdr3_aa: CASSQPGLTDTQYF; cdr3_nt: TGTGCCAGCAGTCAACCGGGACTCACAGATACGCAGTATTTT
clone_size: -; j_call: TRBJ2-5; v_call: TRBV18; d_call: -; cdr3_aa: CASSPPGLQETQYF; cdr3_nt: TGTGCCAGCTCACCACCGGGTCTCCAAGAGACCCAGTACTTC
clone_size: -; j_call: TRBJ2-3; v_call: TRBV14; d_call: TRBD1; cdr3_aa: CASSPSQGKVDTQYF; cdr3_nt: TGTGCCAGCAGCCCATCACAGGGGAAAGTAGATACGCAGTATTTT
clone_size: -; j_call: TRBJ2-5; v_call: TRBV11-2; d_call: -; cdr3_aa: CASSLDSAGEETQYF; cdr3_nt: TGTGCCAGCAGCTTAGATTCGGCAGGGGAAGAGACCCAGTACTTC
clone_size: -; j_call: TRBJ2-1; v_call: TRBV14; d_call: TRBD2; cdr3_aa: CASSPAGGPYNEQFF; cdr3_nt: TGTGCCAGCAGCCCAGCGGGAGGGCCCTACAATGAGCAGTTCTTC
clone_size: -; j_call: TRBJ2-1; v_call: TRBV7-2; d_call: TRBD2; cdr3_aa: CASSWKAIALAGDSKEQFF; cdr3_nt: TGTGCCAGCAGCTGGAAGGCTATCGCTTTAGCGGGAGATTCAAAGGAGCAGTTCTTC
clone_size: -; j_call: TRBJ2-5; v_call: TRBV28; d_call: -; cdr3_aa: CASSNRAETQYF; cdr3_nt: TGTGCCAGCAGTAACAGGGCAGAGACCCAGTACTTC
clone_size: -; j_call: TRBJ1-1; v_call: TRBV7-3; d_call: TRBD1; cdr3_aa: CASSLGQGTEAFF; cdr3_nt: TGTGCCAGCAGCTTAGGACAGGGCACTGAAGCTTTCTTT
clone_size: few; j_call: TRBJ1-2; v_call: TRBV5-1; d_call: -; cdr3_aa: CASSLLQTPHGYTF; cdr3_nt: TGCGCCAGCAGCTTGCTACAGACCCCCCATGGCTACACCTTC
clone_size: -; j_call: TRBJ1-5; v_call: TRBV10-3; d_call: TRBD1; cdr3_aa: CAISGDSLGPQHF; cdr3_nt: TGTGCCATCAGTGGGGACAGCCTGGGCCCCCAGCATTTT
clone_size: few; j_call: TRBJ1-2; v_call: TRBV18; d_call: -; cdr3_aa: CASSPPVLWQSNYGYTF; cdr3_nt: TGTGCCAGCTCACCACCGGTGTTGTGGCAATCTAACTATGGCTACACCTTC
clone_size: -; j_call: TRBJ1-4; v_call: TRBV28; d_call: -; cdr3_aa: CASSSSLGGEKLFF; cdr3_nt: TGTGCCAGCAGTTCTAGTCTCGGCGGTGAAAAACTGTTTTTT
clone_size: -; j_call: TRBJ2-2; v_call: TRBV5-1; d_call: -; cdr3_aa: CASSYDIGGTGELFF; cdr3_nt: TGCGCCAGCAGCTACGACATTGGTGGGACCGGGGAGCTGTTTTTT
clone_size: -; j_call: TRBJ2-2; v_call: TRBV24-1; d_call: -; cdr3_aa: CATSVKDYTGELFF; cdr3_nt: TGTGCCACCAGTGTCAAAGATTACACCGGGGAGCTGTTTTTT
clone_size: few; j_call: TRBJ1-5; v_call: TRBV12-1; d_call: -; cdr3_aa: CASSPDRGHQPQHF; cdr3_nt: TGTGCCAGCAGCCCGGACAGGGGGCATCAGCCCCAGCATTTT
clone_size: few; j_call: TRBJ1-1; v_call: TRBV29-1; d_call: -; cdr3_aa: CSAARGAGTEAFF; cdr3_nt: TGCAGCGCCGCGCGGGGGGCAGGAACTGAAGCTTTCTTT
clone_size: -; j_call: TRBJ2-7; v_call: TRBV7-9; d_call: -; cdr3_aa: CASSFYRGGEQYF; cdr3_nt: TGTGCCAGCAGCTTCTACAGGGGAGGCGAGCAGTACTTC
clone_size: -; j_call: TRBJ1-3; v_call: TRBV6-2/TRBV6-3; d_call: -; cdr3_aa: CASSFRGSGNTIYF; cdr3_nt: TGTGCCAGCAGTTTCAGGGGATCCGGAAACACCATATATTTT
clone_size: -; j_call: TRBJ1-2; v_call: TRBV9; d_call: TRBD1; cdr3_aa: CASSPDRGLRGYTF; cdr3_nt: TGTGCCAGCAGCCCCGACAGGGGTTTGAGGGGCTACACCTTC
clone_size: -; j_call: TRBJ2-2; v_call: TRBV6-5; d_call: TRBD1; cdr3_aa: CATRQGSGTGELFF; cdr3_nt: TGTGCCACCAGACAGGGATCGGGGACCGGGGAGCTGTTTTTT
clone_size: -; j_call: TRBJ1-1; v_call: TRBV7-3; d_call: -; cdr3_aa: CASSRRENTEAFF; cdr3_nt: TGTGCCAGCAGCCGAAGGGAGAACACTGAAGCTTTCTTT
clone_size: -; j_call: TRBJ2-3; v_call: TRBV4-3; d_call: -; cdr3_aa: CASSQMVATPDTQYF; cdr3_nt: TGCGCCAGCAGCCAAATGGTGGCGACCCCAGATACGCAGTATTTT
clone_size: -; j_call: TRBJ2-5; v_call: TRBV2; d_call: TRBD2; cdr3_aa: CASSKPGLAVSPEETQYF; cdr3_nt: TGTGCCAGCAGTAAACCGGGACTAGCGGTATCTCCAGAAGAGACCCAGTACTTC
clone_size: -; j_call: TRBJ1-4; v_call: TRBV5-8; d_call: -; cdr3_aa: CASSWGLGRSNEKLFF; cdr3_nt: TGTGCCAGCAGCTGGGGGTTGGGGCGCTCTAATGAAAAACTGTTTTTT
clone_size: -; j_call: TRBJ2-1; v_call: TRBV19; d_call: -; cdr3_aa: CASSIAGTSYNEQFF; cdr3_nt: TGTGCCAGTAGTATAGCAGGCACCTCCTACAATGAGCAGTTCTTC
clone_size: -; j_call: TRBJ1-6; v_call: TRBV9; d_call: -; cdr3_aa: CASSIRVSHSPLHF; cdr3_nt: TGTGCCAGCAGCATCAGGGTGTCGCATTCACCCCTCCACTTT
clone_size: -; j_call: TRBJ1-3; v_call: TRBV7-8; d_call: -; cdr3_aa: CASSRAGATSSGNTIYF; cdr3_nt: TGTGCCAGCAGCCGAGCGGGGGCTACAAGCTCTGGAAACACCATATATTTT
clone_size: once; j_call: TRBJ2-5; v_call: TRBV6-2/TRBV6-3; d_call: TRBD2; cdr3_aa: CASSYGAGGQETQYF; cdr3_nt: TGTGCCAGCAGTTACGGCGCGGGAGGTCAAGAGACCCAGTACTTC
clone_size: -; j_call: TRBJ1-6; v_call: TRBV5-1; d_call: -; cdr3_aa: CASSGKNSPLHF; cdr3_nt: TGCGCCAGCAGCGGCAAAAATTCACCCCTCCACTTT
clone_size: -; j_call: TRBJ2-5; v_call: TRBV28; d_call: -; cdr3_aa: CASSPQGETQYF; cdr3_nt: TGTGCCAGCAGTCCTCAGGGCGAGACCCAGTACTTC
clone_size: -; j_call: TRBJ1-2; v_call: TRBV2; d_call: -; cdr3_aa: CASSESSLYGYTF; cdr3_nt: TGTGCCAGCAGTGAGAGTTCGTTGTATGGCTACACCTTC
clone_size: -; j_call: TRBJ2-2; v_call: TRBV2; d_call: -; cdr3_aa: CASRREGELFF; cdr3_nt: TGTGCCAGCAGACGGGAAGGGGAGCTGTTTTTT
clone_size: -; j_call: TRBJ1-2; v_call: TRBV27; d_call: -; cdr3_aa: CASSRRPTSYGYTF; cdr3_nt: TGTGCCAGCAGCCGCCGCCCAACTAGCTATGGCTACACCTTC
clone_size: -; j_call: TRBJ2-4; v_call: TRBV15; d_call: -; cdr3_aa: CATSRKQQPDAKNIQYF; cdr3_nt: TGTGCCACCAGCAGAAAACAACAACCCGATGCCAAAAACATTCAGTACTTC
clone_size: -; j_call: TRBJ2-5; v_call: TRBV4-2; d_call: -; cdr3_aa: CASSQEAPETQYF; cdr3_nt: TGTGCCAGCAGCCAAGAAGCGCCGGAGACCCAGTACTTC
clone_size: once; j_call: TRBJ1-4; v_call: TRBV30; d_call: -; cdr3_aa: CAWAGFATNEKLFF; cdr3_nt: TGTGCCTGGGCGGGATTTGCAACTAATGAAAAACTGTTTTTT
clone_size: -; j_call: TRBJ2-1; v_call: TRBV4-3; d_call: -; cdr3_aa: CASSQDYGPSYNEQFF; cdr3_nt: TGCGCCAGCAGCCAAGATTACGGGCCCTCCTACAATGAGCAGTTCTTC
clone_size: -; j_call: TRBJ2-6; v_call: TRBV5-1; d_call: -; cdr3_aa: CASSKSKSSGANVLTF; cdr3_nt: TGCGCCAGCAGCAAGAGCAAGAGCTCTGGGGCCAACGTCCTGACTTTC
clone_size: -; j_call: TRBJ1-1; v_call: TRBV5-1; d_call: -; cdr3_aa: CASSLNRGGTEAFF; cdr3_nt: TGCGCCAGCAGCTTGAATCGAGGGGGTACTGAAGCTTTCTTT
clone_size: many; j_call: TRBJ1-1; v_call: TRBV11-3; d_call: -; cdr3_aa: CASSLDYYMDHENTEAFF; cdr3_nt: TGTGCCAGCAGCTTAGATTATTATATGGACCACGAAAACACTGAAGCTTTCTTT
clone_size: once; j_call: TRBJ2-5; v_call: TRBV24-1; d_call: -; cdr3_aa: CATRDPGMETQYF; cdr3_nt: TGTGCCACCAGGGACCCGGGGATGGAGACCCAGTACTTC
clone_size: -; j_call: TRBJ1-2; v_call: TRBV14; d_call: -; cdr3_aa: CASSQDLAPIF; cdr3_nt: TGTGCCAGCAGCCAAGACCTCGCCCCGATCTTC
clone_size: -; j_call: TRBJ1-1; v_call: TRBV11-1; d_call: -; cdr3_aa: CASSHTGNTEAFF; cdr3_nt: TGTGCCAGCAGCCACACAGGGAACACTGAAGCTTTCTTT
clone_size: -; j_call: TRBJ1-1; v_call: TRBV29-1; d_call: -; cdr3_aa: CSVEGRLNTEAFF; cdr3_nt: TGCAGCGTTGAGGGACGGCTGAACACTGAAGCTTTCTTT
clone_size: -; j_call: TRBJ2-1; v_call: TRBV9; d_call: -; cdr3_aa: CASSVVGTYNEQFF; cdr3_nt: TGTGCCAGCAGCGTAGTCGGGACCTACAATGAGCAGTTCTTC